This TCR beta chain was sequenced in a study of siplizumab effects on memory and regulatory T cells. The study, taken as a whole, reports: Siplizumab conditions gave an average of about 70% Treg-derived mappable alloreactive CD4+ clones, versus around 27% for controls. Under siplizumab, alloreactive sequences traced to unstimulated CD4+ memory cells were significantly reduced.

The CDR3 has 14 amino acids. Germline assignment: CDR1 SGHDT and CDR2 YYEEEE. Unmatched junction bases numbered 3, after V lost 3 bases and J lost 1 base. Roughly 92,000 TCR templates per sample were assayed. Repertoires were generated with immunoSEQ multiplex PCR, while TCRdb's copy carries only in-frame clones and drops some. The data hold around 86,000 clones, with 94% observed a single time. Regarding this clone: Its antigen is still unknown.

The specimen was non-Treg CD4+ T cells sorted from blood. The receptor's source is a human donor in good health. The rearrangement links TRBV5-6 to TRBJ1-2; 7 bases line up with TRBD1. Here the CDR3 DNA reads TGTGCCAGCAGCTCCTACAGGGGTAACTATGGCTACACCTTC. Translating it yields CASSSYRGNYGYTF.